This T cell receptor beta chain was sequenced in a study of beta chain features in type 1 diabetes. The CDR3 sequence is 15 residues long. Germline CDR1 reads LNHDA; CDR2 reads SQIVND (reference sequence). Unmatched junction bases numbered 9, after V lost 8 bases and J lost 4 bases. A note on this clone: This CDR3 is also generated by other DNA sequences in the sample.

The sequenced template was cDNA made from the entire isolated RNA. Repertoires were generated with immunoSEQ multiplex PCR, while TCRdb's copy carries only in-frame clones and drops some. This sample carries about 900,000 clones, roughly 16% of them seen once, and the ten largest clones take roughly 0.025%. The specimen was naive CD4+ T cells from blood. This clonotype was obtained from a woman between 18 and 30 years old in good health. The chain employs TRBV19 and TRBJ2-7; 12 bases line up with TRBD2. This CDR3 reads CASSRTSGKTYEQYF. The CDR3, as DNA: TGTGCCAGTTCCCGGACTAGCGGGAAAACATACGAGCAGTACTTC.